Listed below are T cell receptor beta chains from one sample, sequenced in a study of regulatory dendritic cells for organ transplantation. Their antigens are not known. Measured with immunoSEQ multiplex PCR; TCRdb has only the in-frame clones, and not every one. There are about 17,000 clones in the sample; approximately 79% occur only once, and around 3% lies in the top ten. The sample was memory CD4+ T cells from blood cultured with regulatory dendritic cells. The receptors shown here come from a human donor in good health. Both conserved end residues are trimmed from each CDR3.

j_call | v_call | cdr3_aa
TRBJ2-5 | TRBV4-2 | ASSQETLLGSPQY
TRBJ2-2 | TRBV7-7 | ASSLAGGPNTGELF
TRBJ2-7 | TRBV6-5 | ASRGGQYLSEQY
TRBJ2-7 | TRBV29-1 | SVARGLTTFRSYEQY
TRBJ2-7 | TRBV6-6 | ASRPNRDSGEQY
TRBJ2-1 | TRBV11-3 | ASSTGGREYNEQF
TRBJ2-3 | TRBV4-3 | ASKYSSEADTQY
TRBJ2-1 | TRBV18 | ASSPPLPERGIYNEQF
TRBJ1-5 | TRBV7-6 | ASSFDGYQPQH
TRBJ1-2 | TRBV5-5 | ASRPPGSNYGYT
TRBJ1-6 | TRBV4-2 | ASSQKSRSSYNSPLH
TRBJ2-3 | TRBV7-3 | ASSFQISTDTQY
TRBJ2-2 | TRBV7-3 | ASSSTQAWAGGELF
TRBJ2-7 | TRBV7-2 | ASSFYRGGPYEQY
TRBJ2-1 | TRBV7-7 | ASSKHTAGSYNEQF
TRBJ2-7 | TRBV29-1 | SVITTGGYEQY
TRBJ1-5 | TRBV6-5 | ASSYPGGPSHQPQH
TRBJ2-7 | TRBV5-4 | ASSSHSGLAREQY
TRBJ2-7 | TRBV11-3 | ASSPNRFPYEQY
TRBJ2-1 | TRBV7-2 | ASSLTSGVYNEQF
TRBJ2-7 | TRBV7-2 | ASSLGGNSYEQY
TRBJ2-1 | TRBV10-3 | AIEGAGGPNEQF
TRBJ2-1 | TRBV18 | ASSPNGGAVSEQF
TRBJ2-1 | TRBV6-9 | ASGRSIFHNEQF
TRBJ2-6 | TRBV4-1 | ASSQVLGTGLSGANVLT
TRBJ2-7 | TRBV7-8 | ASSLLIQVSSYEQY
TRBJ1-6 | TRBV10-2 | ASSTGQNNSPLH
TRBJ2-5 | TRBV7-7 | ASSATSGKQETQY
TRBJ2-7 | TRBV9 | ASSALAGVVYEQY
TRBJ2-1 | TRBV10-1 | ASSESGTSGYNEQF
TRBJ1-5 | TRBV6-6 | ASSGQGAGNQPQH
TRBJ2-7 | TRBV28 | ASSLFSGEQY
TRBJ2-7 | TRBV7-8 | ASSLARGSGTYEQY
TRBJ2-5 | TRBV18 | ASSPVGQDRVRKETQY
TRBJ2-6 | TRBV6-4 | ASSERDWASGANVLT
TRBJ2-1 | TRBV7-6 | ASSLGVASWGYNEQF
TRBJ2-5 | TRBV5-4 | ASSLETGRQETQY
TRBJ2-2 | TRBV28 | ASSSVFAPGQELGGSLGGELF
TRBJ2-5 | TRBV29-1 | SAGRQGEAQY
TRBJ1-2 | TRBV2 | ASSDGRTRNYGYT
TRBJ1-1 | TRBV7-3 | ASSLEGTAF
TRBJ2-3 | TRBV6-1 | ASRGHPGDTQY
TRBJ2-1 | TRBV6-6 | ASNPARGLAYNEQF
TRBJ2-5 | TRBV6-5 | ASSLSLGETQY
TRBJ2-1 | TRBV30 | AWSVLAGSGEQF
TRBJ2-2 | TRBV19 | ASRATGATGELF
TRBJ2-7 | TRBV6-5 | ASSYSPRGGYEQY
TRBJ2-1 | TRBV6-5 | ASTLAGGEQF
TRBJ1-5 | TRBV7-8 | ASSLVINQPQH
TRBJ2-3 | TRBV2 | ASSVGGFTDTQY
TRBJ2-2 | TRBV5-4 | ASSLSGTKRGELF
TRBJ2-4 | TRBV6-6 | ASSYPASGPKNIQY
TRBJ1-5 | TRBV6-1 | ASSPSRVNQPQH
TRBJ2-7 | TRBV7-9 | ASSPAVWDRGGYEQY
TRBJ1-5 | TRBV4-2 | ASSQDGRVDQPQH